One sample yielded the 20 T cell receptor beta chains listed below, sequenced in a study of T-cell memory formation after mild COVID-19. TCRdb used MiXCR to reprocess the 5' RACE reads, holding one entry per CDR3 protein. The data show more than 110,000 distinct CDR3 sequences, 11% to 15% seen once. Specimen: PBMCs or a T cell subset sorted from them (not recorded which). These receptors were obtained from an adult woman who had mild COVID-19 (a few samples of this study predate the infection). Cell type and time point are not known.

This chain connects TRBV12-3 or TRBV12-4 to TRBJ2-3; tentatively, D is TRBD1 or TRBD2 (5 bases each). CDR3 size: 13 residues. Trimming took off 1 base at V and 4 bases at J, with 6 bases between the two ends. For the CDR3, the DNA is TGTGCCAGCAGTTTAGTGGGGGCAGATACGCAGTATTTT. Residues: CASSLVGADTQYF.

The genes are TRBV4-1 and TRBJ1-1; a possible D gene is TRBD1 (6 bases). Trimming shortened V by 4 bases and J by 1 base, and 10 bases separated the two germline ends. The CDR3 has 14 residues. CDR1 is MGHRA and CDR2 is YSYEKL in the germline V gene. The CDR3 nucleotides read TGCGCCAGCAGCCCTGACAGGCGGAACACTGAAGCTTTCTTT. Protein sequence: CASSPDRRNTEAFF.

The chain combines TRBV5-5 with TRBJ1-2; D perhaps matches TRBD1 (5 bases). CDR3 length: 13 residues. Germline CDR1 is SGHKS and CDR2 is YYEKEE (reference sequence). V was clipped by 4 bases and J by 4 bases, with 11 bases between them. CDR3 bases: TGTGCCAGCAGCCTGGGACCGCTCTATGGCTACACCTTC. It yields the protein CASSLGPLYGYTF. The whole variable domain, filled in from reference TRBV5-5 and TRBJ1-2, reads DAGVTQSPTHLIKTRGQQVTLRCSPISGHKSVSWYQQVLGQGPQFIFQYYEKEERGRGNFPDRFSARQFPNYSSELNVNALLLGDSALYLCASSLGPLYGYTFGSGTRLTVV.

V is TRBV20-1 and J is TRBJ2-7; D is unclear. V was shortened by 4 bases and J by 3 bases, with 16 bases between the two germline ends. The CDR3 runs 14 residues. Per the germline V gene, CDR1 is DFQATT and CDR2 is SNEGSKA (reference sequence). Here the CDR3 reads CSAKNRIRHYEQYF. In nucleotides, the CDR3 is TGCAGTGCTAAAAATCGGATACGGCACTACGAGCAGTACTTC.

The sample holds many counts of this clonotype. This sequence joins TRBV10-3 and TRBJ2-1, with 7 bases lining up with TRBD2. The CDR3 is 15 amino acids. The J segment lost 5 bases and the V segment lost 0 bases, leaving 4 bases of the junction unmatched. The V gene's germline CDR1 is ENHRY and CDR2 SYGVKD. In DNA form, the CDR3 reads TGTGCCATCAGTGAGTCGGCTAGCGGACACAATGAGCAGTTCTTC. This translates into CAISESASGHNEQFF.

This clonotype was counted between two and nine times. The genes are TRBV7-3 and TRBJ2-1, with D maybe TRBD2 (6 bases). V shed 2 bases and J shed 8 bases, with 7 bases lying between them. The CDR3 loop spans 12 amino acids. Germline V gene sequence: CDR1 SGHTA, CDR2 FQGTGA. In nucleotides, the CDR3 is TGTGCCAGCAGCTTACCGGGGGATGAGCAGTTCTTC. The encoded protein is CASSLPGDEQFF.

There are a few counts of this clonotype. V gene TRBV5-1 combines with J gene TRBJ1-1; TRBD1 might be the D (6 bases). From germline, CDR1 is SGHRS and CDR2 YFSETQ. This CDR3 contains 17 residues. The V end was cut by 1 base, the J end by 1 base, with 17 bases between. The CDR3 DNA reads TGCGCCAGCAGCTTGACGGGGGGGCGACAGGAGAACACTGAAGCTTTCTTT. Protein sequence: CASSLTGGRQENTEAFF.

V usage is TRBV7-9 and J usage is TRBJ2-5; no firm D call. The CDR3 is 16 amino acids. The germline V gene has CDR1 SEHNR and CDR2 FQNEAQ (reference sequence). Trimming removed 4 bases from V and 0 bases from J, with 15 bases in between. The CDR3 sequence is CASSSQPMGYQETQYF. The CDR3 DNA is TGTGCCAGCAGCTCTCAACCAATGGGTTACCAAGAGACCCAGTACTTC.

This clonotype was recorded many times. The chain is built from TRBV5-6 and TRBJ2-1; 8 bases agree with TRBD2. Unmatched junction bases numbered 3, after V lost 4 bases and J lost 0 bases. CDR1 is SGHDT, CDR2 YYEEEE, per germline. The CDR3 is made up of 15 amino acids. CDR3 loop: CASSASGFSYNEQFF. CDR3 DNA sequence: TGTGCCAGCAGCGCTAGCGGGTTCTCCTACAATGAGCAGTTCTTC. Together with reference TRBV5-6 and TRBJ2-1, the CDR3 gives the full variable domain: DAGVTQSPTHLIKTRGQQVTLRCSPKSGHDTVSWYQQALGQGPQFIFQYYEEEERQRGNFPDRFSGHQFPNYSSELNVNALLLGDSALYLCASSASGFSYNEQFFGPGTRLTVL.

The J gene is TRBJ2-6, the V gene TRBV4-1; D is unclear. Trimming pared 5 bases from V and 7 bases from J, leaving 9 bases between. Germline V gene data show CDR1 as MGHRA and CDR2 as YSYEKL. The CDR3 covers 13 residues. The CDR3 nucleotides read TGCGCCAGCAGCACACCTCCCGCCAACGTCCTGACTTTC. It yields the protein CASSTPPANVLTF.

There are many counts of this clonotype. The gene calls are TRBV7-3 and TRBJ2-1, with 10 bases that match TRBD2. Trimming took 5 bases from V and 2 from J; bases not matched to a gene: 6. The germline V gene encodes CDR1 SGHTA and CDR2 FQGTGA. CDR3 length equals 16 residues. CDR3 amino acids: CASSGDGTSAYNEQFF. The CDR3 region has the DNA TGTGCCAGCAGCGGAGACGGGACTAGCGCCTACAATGAGCAGTTCTTC.

The chain recombines TRBV3-1 with TRBJ2-7; D is ambiguous. The CDR3 covers 12 residues. V shed 4 bases and J shed 7 bases, with 11 bases lying between them. Germline CDR1 and CDR2: LGHDT and YNNKEL (reference sequence). CDR3 loop: CASSLNRGEQYF. CDR3 sequence (DNA): TGTGCCAGCAGCCTAAACCGAGGAGAGCAGTACTTC.

This clonotype was seen many times. This chain connects TRBV11-2 to TRBJ2-7; D possibly uses TRBD1 or TRBD2 (6 bases each). The V end lost 0 bases, the J end lost 3 bases, and 18 bases lay between the germline ends. Germline loops: CDR1 SGHAT, CDR2 FQNNGV. The CDR3 has 17 residues. The CDR3 sequence is CASSLDGATRGHYEQYF. The CDR3 coding sequence is TGTGCCAGCAGCTTAGATGGGGCGACTAGGGGACACTACGAGCAGTACTTC. Filled out from reference TRBV11-2 and TRBJ2-7, the complete variable domain reads EAGVAQSPRYKIIEKRQSVAFWCNPISGHATLYWYQQILGQGPKLLIQFQNNGVVDDSQLPKDRFSAERLKGVDSTLKIQPAKLEDSAVYLCASSLDGATRGHYEQYFGPGTRLTVT.

The chain couples TRBV5-6 to TRBJ2-7, with 7 bases aligning to TRBD1. The CDR3 has 14 residues. Germline V gene lookup returns CDR1 SGHDT and CDR2 YYEEEE. The V gene end was trimmed by 0 bases and the J gene end by 7 bases; junction bases not matched to a gene: 7. The CDR3 reads CASSLGQGKREQYF. Here the CDR3 DNA reads TGTGCCAGCAGCTTGGGACAGGGAAAGCGGGAGCAGTACTTC.

By proportion, this clonotype is medium-sized. This rearrangement joins TRBV4-1 to TRBJ2-2, with 9 nucleotides matching TRBD1. The germline V gene encodes CDR1 MGHRA and CDR2 YSYEKL. The ends lost 4 bases at V and 4 bases at J; junction bases unmatched: 7. CDR3 size: 16 residues. CDR3 sequence: CASSPSGTGLTGELFF. In nucleotides, the CDR3 is TGCGCCAGCAGCCCGTCGGGGACAGGGCTCACCGGGGAGCTGTTTTTT.

With regard to this clonotype: One junction end disagrees with the germline gene, perhaps due to a read error. The chain is built from TRBV10-3 and TRBJ2-7; the D gene is possibly TRBD1 (5 bases). Germline CDR1 reads ENHRY; CDR2 reads SYGVKD. The CDR3 sequence is 15 residues long. CDR3 in amino acids: CAIGEWKQDPYEQYF. The CDR3, as DNA: TGTGCCATCGGTGAGTGGAAACAGGACCCCTACGAGCAGTACTTC.

V gene TRBV6-2 or TRBV6-3 combines with J gene TRBJ2-1; a possible D gene is TRBD2 (6 bases). This CDR3 comprises 19 residues. Trimming shortened V by 0 bases and J by 0 bases, and 18 bases separated the two germline ends. CDR1 and CDR2 (germline): MNHEY, SVGEGT. CDR3: CASSYSSGLSASSYNEQFF. As DNA, the CDR3 is TGTGCCAGCAGTTACTCAAGCGGGTTATCGGCTAGCTCCTACAATGAGCAGTTCTTC.

This clonotype has more than one count but fewer than ten. The chain carries TRBV7-9 and TRBJ2-2, with a weak D call TRBD2 (5 bases). The CDR3 has 15 residues. The V gene's germline CDR1 is SEHNR and CDR2 FQNEAQ (reference sequence). The V and J ends lost 3 bases and 6 bases respectively, with 14 bases between them. CDR3 nucleotide sequence: TGTGCCAGCAGCTTTCCAGGCGCGGGTTCCGGGGAGCTGTTTTTT. Protein: CASSFPGAGSGELFF.

This clonotype was observed a few times. V and J are TRBV6-1 and TRBJ2-1; D gene ambiguous. Trimming left V 3 bases short and J 0 bases short, with 6 bases between. The CDR3 sequence is 14 residues long. CDR1 MNHNS and CDR2 SASEGT come from the germline V gene. The CDR3 nucleotides read TGTGCCAGCAGTGACCTGAGCTCCTACAATGAGCAGTTCTTC. This translates into CASSDLSSYNEQFF.

The table lists this clonotype with a few counts. V gene TRBV28 combines with J gene TRBJ2-5, with 7 bases aligning to TRBD1. V was pared by 4 bases and J by 2 bases, with 1 base of the junction left unmatched. The germline CDR1 and CDR2 sequences are MDHEN and SYDVKM. The CDR3 totals 13 residues. CDR3 sequence (DNA): TGTGCCAGCAGTTCACAGGGGCAAGAGACCCAGTACTTC. Translated, it gives CASSSQGQETQYF.